A selection of T cell receptor beta chains follows, all from one sample in a study of CD8+ T cells in alopecia areata. The protocol was immunoSEQ multiplex PCR, while the TCRdb copy is restricted to in-frame clones and leaves out a portion. The sample lists under 130,000 clones, 86% occurring once. The input for sequencing was CD8+ T cells sorted from blood, taken at approximately week 30, from a patient treated with tofacitinib. These receptors were collected from a human donor with alopecia areata. Each CDR3 is given with its conserved first and last residue. The D gene is left open where the match is weak. The listing skips clone size in some rows; elsewhere it reads once, few, many or a size class.

>NA|12|NA|TRBV7-9|TRBJ2-1
TGTGCCAGCAGCTTAGGATACAATGAGCAGTTCTTC
CASSLGYNEQFF
>NA|15|NA|TRBV19|TRBJ2-3
TGTGCCAGTAGTATAGAATGGGTCCCACAGATTACGCAGTATTTT
CASSIEWVPQITQYF
>once|15|NA|TRBV6-1|TRBJ1-4
TGTGCCAGCAGTGAATGGGGCAGTGGCGAAGAAAAACTGTTTTTT
CASSEWGSGEEKLFF
>NA|16|NA|TRBV5-1|TRBJ1-1
TGCGCCAGCAGCTCGGGGACACGGCTTTTGAACACTGAAGCTTTCTTT
CASSSGTRLLNTEAFF
>NA|16|TRBD1|TRBV2|TRBJ1-1
TGTGCCAGCAGTGATTGGGACAGGGCCCGCGGGACTGAAGCTTTCTTT
CASSDWDRARGTEAFF
>once|15|NA|TRBV5-1|TRBJ1-5
TGCGCCAGCAGCTTAGGCGGAGATTACAATCAGCCCCAGCATTTT
CASSLGGDYNQPQHF
>once|15|NA|TRBV19|TRBJ1-1
TGTGCCAGTAGTTTGTCCGGGACATCCCACACTGAAGCTTTCTTT
CASSLSGTSHTEAFF
>NA|17|NA|TRBV2|TRBJ2-7
TGTGCCAGCAGCTTAAGGGGATCGGAGGCAGAGGTCGACGAGCAGTACTTC
CASSLRGSEAEVDEQYF
>NA|16|NA|TRBV6-6|TRBJ2-1
TGTGCCAGCAGTAATCCAGGGGAAGTAAGGTACAATGAGCAGTTCTTC
CASSNPGEVRYNEQFF
>NA|18|NA|TRBV7-8|TRBJ1-3
TGTGCCAGCAGCCCGCTGACCCCGACCGATTTCTCTGGAAACACCATATATTTT
CASSPLTPTDFSGNTIYF
>NA|13|TRBD2|TRBV2|TRBJ2-1
TGTGCCAGCATACAAGGGACTAACAATGAGCAGTTCTTC
CASIQGTNNEQFF
>NA|15|TRBD1|TRBV6-4|TRBJ1-6
TGTGCCAGCAGTGAAACTCCGACAGGGGGTTCACCCCTCCACTTT
CASSETPTGGSPLHF
>NA|10|NA|TRBV9|TRBJ1-3
TGTGCCAGCGCGGGGAACACCATATATTTT
CASAGNTIYF
>once|14|TRBD2|TRBV6-6|TRBJ2-5
TGTGCCAGCAGTTCCCCTAGCGGCCGGGAGACCCAGTACTTC
CASSSPSGRETQYF
>NA|15|TRBD2|TRBV4-1|TRBJ2-1
TGCGCCAGCAGCCAAGGGCTAGCGGGAGTCGATGAGCAGTTCTTC
CASSQGLAGVDEQFF
>once|13|NA|TRBV27|TRBJ1-4
TGTGCCAGCAGCGGCAGACTTAATGAAAAACTGTTTTTT
CASSGRLNEKLFF
>NA|12|NA|TRBV7-8|TRBJ2-7
TGTGCCAGCAGCTACCCACAAGACGAGCAGTACTTC
CASSYPQDEQYF
>NA|14|TRBD1|TRBV4-1|TRBJ1-1
TGCGCCAGCAGCCTGAGGGGGCTGGACACTGAAGCTTTCTTT
CASSLRGLDTEAFF
>NA|16|TRBD2|TRBV11-2|TRBJ2-3
TGTGCCAGCAGCTTAGGGGGCGGGGGAGGCACAGATACGCAGTATTTT
CASSLGGGGGTDTQYF
>NA|18|NA|TRBV19|TRBJ2-3
TGTGCCAGTACTCCGGACAGCCTTATCAATCCTAGCACAGATACGCAGTATTTT
CASTPDSLINPSTDTQYF
>once|15|NA|TRBV6-5|TRBJ1-2
TGTGCCAGCAGTTACTCGATCGGGCAGAACTATGGCTACACCTTC
CASSYSIGQNYGYTF
>NA|15|NA|TRBV4-1|TRBJ2-7
TGCGCCAGCAGCCAAGATATGGCAGGGAAGCTCGAGCAGTACTTC
CASSQDMAGKLEQYF
>NA|15|NA|TRBV11-2|TRBJ1-2
TGTGCCAGCAGCTCGTTAAAAGGAGGGCTCTATGGCTACACCTTC
CASSSLKGGLYGYTF
>few|16|NA|TRBV7-2|TRBJ1-1
TGTGCCAGCAGCTTATATATGACAGATGTTAACACTGAAGCTTTCTTT
CASSLYMTDVNTEAFF
>NA|14|NA|TRBV7-8|TRBJ2-7
TGTGCCAGCAGCTTAGACGGCACCTCCTACGAGCAGTACTTC
CASSLDGTSYEQYF
>NA|12|NA|TRBV7-9|TRBJ2-7
TGTGCCAGCAGCAACGTCCCAGACGAGCAGTACTTC
CASSNVPDEQYF
>NA|15|TRBD1|TRBV27|TRBJ2-7
TGTGCCAGCAGTTTATCAGGGACAGCAGACTACGAGCAGTACTTC
CASSLSGTADYEQYF
>NA|14|NA|TRBV5-1|TRBJ2-7
TGCGCCAGCAGCTTAAAGGACGGTCCCTACGAGCAGTACTTC
CASSLKDGPYEQYF
>NA|14|TRBD1|TRBV27|TRBJ2-2
TGTGCCAGCAGTTCAGGGGGACGTACCGGGGAGCTGTTTTTT
CASSSGGRTGELFF
>once|13|NA|TRBV6-5|TRBJ2-1
TGTGCCAGCAGTTCTACGGTGGGGAATGAGCAGTTCTTC
CASSSTVGNEQFF
>NA|14|NA|TRBV6-5|TRBJ1-1
TGTGCCAGCAGTTACTTCAACGAGAACACTGAAGCTTTCTTT
CASSYFNENTEAFF
>NA|11|TRBD1|TRBV29-1|TRBJ2-7
TGCAGCGTTTGGACAGGCTACGAGCAGTACTTC
CSVWTGYEQYF
>few|11|TRBD1|TRBV10-3|TRBJ2-3
TGTGCCACCAGGGGGTCAGATACGCAGTATTTT
CATRGSDTQYF
>NA|15|TRBD2|TRBV7-9|TRBJ2-2
TGTGCCAGCAGCTTAGTGCGGGAGAGTTCCGGGGAGCTGTTTTTT
CASSLVRESSGELFF
>NA|12|NA|TRBV5-4|TRBJ1-1
TGTGCCAGCAGCTACGACAGTTCTGAAGCTTTCTTT
CASSYDSSEAFF